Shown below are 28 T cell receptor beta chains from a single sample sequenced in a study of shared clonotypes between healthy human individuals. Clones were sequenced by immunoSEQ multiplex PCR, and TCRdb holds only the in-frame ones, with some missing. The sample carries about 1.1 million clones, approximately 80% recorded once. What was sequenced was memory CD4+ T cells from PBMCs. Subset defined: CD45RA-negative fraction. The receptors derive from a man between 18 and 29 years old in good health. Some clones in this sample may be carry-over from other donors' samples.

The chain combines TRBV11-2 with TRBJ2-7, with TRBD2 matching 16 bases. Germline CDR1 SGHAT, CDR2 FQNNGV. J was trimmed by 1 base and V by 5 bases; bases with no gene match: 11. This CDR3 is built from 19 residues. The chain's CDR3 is CASSRIAGTSGRVSYEQYF. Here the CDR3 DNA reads TGTGCCAGCAGCCGGATCGCCGGGACTAGCGGGAGGGTATCCTACGAGCAGTACTTC.

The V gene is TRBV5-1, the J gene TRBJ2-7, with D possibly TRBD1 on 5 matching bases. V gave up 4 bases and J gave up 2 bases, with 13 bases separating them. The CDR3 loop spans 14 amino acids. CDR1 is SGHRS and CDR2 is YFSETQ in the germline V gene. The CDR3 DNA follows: TGCGCCAGCAGCAAGGACACCTACCCCTACGAGCAGTACTTC. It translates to CASSKDTYPYEQYF.

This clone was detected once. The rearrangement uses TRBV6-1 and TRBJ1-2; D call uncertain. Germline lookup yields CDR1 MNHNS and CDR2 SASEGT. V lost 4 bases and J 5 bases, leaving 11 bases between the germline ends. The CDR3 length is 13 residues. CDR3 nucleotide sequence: TGTGCCAGCAGTGTTACAGCAGGTTATGGCTACACCTTC. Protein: CASSVTAGYGYTF.

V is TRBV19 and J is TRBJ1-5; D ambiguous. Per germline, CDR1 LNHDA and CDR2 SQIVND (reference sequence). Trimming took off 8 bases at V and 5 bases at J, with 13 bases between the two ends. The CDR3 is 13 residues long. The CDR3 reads CASGSSGDQPQHF. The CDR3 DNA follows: TGTGCCAGTGGCTCATCCGGAGATCAGCCCCAGCATTTT. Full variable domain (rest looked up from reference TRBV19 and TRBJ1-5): DGGITQSPKYLFRKEGQNVTLSCEQNLNHDAMYWYRQDPGQGLRLIYYSQIVNDFQKGDIAEGYSVSREKKESFPLTVTSAQKNPTAFYLCASGSSGDQPQHFGDGTRLSIL.

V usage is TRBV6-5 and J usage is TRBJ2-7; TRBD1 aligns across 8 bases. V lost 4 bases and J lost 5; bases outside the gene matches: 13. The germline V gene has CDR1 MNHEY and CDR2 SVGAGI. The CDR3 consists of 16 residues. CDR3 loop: CASSSPRTGSFHEQYF. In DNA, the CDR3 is TGTGCCAGCAGTTCGCCCCGGACAGGGTCTTTCCACGAGCAGTACTTC.

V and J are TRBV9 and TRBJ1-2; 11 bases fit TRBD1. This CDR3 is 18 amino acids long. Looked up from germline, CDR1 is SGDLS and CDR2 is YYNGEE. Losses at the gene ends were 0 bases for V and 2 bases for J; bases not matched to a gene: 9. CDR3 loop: CASSVVPGQGVANYGYTF. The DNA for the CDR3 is TGTGCCAGCAGCGTAGTCCCGGGACAGGGGGTGGCCAACTATGGCTACACCTTC.

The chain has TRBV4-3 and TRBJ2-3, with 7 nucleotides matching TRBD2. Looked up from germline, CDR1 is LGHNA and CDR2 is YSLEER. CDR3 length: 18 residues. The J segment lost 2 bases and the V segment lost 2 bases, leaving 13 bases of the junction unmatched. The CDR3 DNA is TGCGCCAGCAGCCAAAGTAATAATGGCGGGAGATCCACAGATACGCAGTATTTT. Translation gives CASSQSNNGGRSTDTQYF.

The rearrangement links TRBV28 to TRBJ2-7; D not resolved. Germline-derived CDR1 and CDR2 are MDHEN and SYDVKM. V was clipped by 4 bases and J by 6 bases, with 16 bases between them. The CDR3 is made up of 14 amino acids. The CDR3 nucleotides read TGTGCCAGCAGTTCGGTCTTAACACTACTCGAGCAGTACTTC. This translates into CASSSVLTLLEQYF.

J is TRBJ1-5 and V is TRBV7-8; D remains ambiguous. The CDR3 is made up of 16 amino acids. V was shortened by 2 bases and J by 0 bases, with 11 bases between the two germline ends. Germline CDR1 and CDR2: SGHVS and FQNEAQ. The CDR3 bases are TGTGCCAGCAGCTTATTTGGGTTAAATAGCAATCAGCCCCAGCATTTT. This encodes CASSLFGLNSNQPQHF.

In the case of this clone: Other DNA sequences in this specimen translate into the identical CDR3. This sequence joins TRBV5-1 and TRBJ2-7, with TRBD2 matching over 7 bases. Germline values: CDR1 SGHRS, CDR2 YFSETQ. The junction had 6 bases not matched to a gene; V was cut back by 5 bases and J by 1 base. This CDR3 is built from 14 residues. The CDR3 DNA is TGCGCCAGCAGTTCAACCGGGGGGTCCTACGAGCAGTACTTC. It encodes CASSSTGGSYEQYF.

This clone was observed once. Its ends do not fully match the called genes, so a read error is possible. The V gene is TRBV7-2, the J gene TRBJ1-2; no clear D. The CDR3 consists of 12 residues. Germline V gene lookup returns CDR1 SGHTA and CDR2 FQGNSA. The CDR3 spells CASSLGTGPGVF. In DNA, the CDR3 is TGTGCCAGCAGCTTAGGGACCGGGCCCGGGGTCTTC. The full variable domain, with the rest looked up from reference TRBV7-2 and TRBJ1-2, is GAGVSQSPSNKVTEKGKDVELRCDPISGHTALYWYRQSLGQGLEFLIYFQGNSAPDKSGLPSDRFSAERTGGSVSTLTIQRTQQEDSAVYLCASSLGTGPGVFGSGTRLTVV.

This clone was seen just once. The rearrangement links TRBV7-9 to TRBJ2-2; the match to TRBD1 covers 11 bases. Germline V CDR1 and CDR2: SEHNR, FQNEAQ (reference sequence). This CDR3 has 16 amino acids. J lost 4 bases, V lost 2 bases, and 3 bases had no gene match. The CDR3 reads CASSLRGQGVTGELFF. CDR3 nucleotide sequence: TGTGCCAGCAGCTTAAGGGGACAGGGGGTCACCGGGGAGCTGTTTTTT.

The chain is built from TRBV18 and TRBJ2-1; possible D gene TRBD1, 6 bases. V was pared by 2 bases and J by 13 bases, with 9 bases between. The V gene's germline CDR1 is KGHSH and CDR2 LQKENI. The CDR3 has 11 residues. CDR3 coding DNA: TGTGCCAGCTCACCAACAGGGTCCCAGTTCTTC. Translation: CASSPTGSQFF.

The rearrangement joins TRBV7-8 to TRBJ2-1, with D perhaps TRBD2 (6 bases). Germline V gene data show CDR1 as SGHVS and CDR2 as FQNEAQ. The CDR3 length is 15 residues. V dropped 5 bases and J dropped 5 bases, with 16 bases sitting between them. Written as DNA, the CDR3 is TGTGCCAGCAGCCCTCGGGAGAACCACAACAATGAGCAGTTCTTC. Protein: CASSPRENHNNEQFF.

The CDR3 region is CASSQLAGKQFF. CDR3 in DNA: TGCGCCAGCAGCCAATTAGCGGGTAAGCAGTTCTTC. This chain connects TRBV4-1 to TRBJ2-1; 7 positions agree with TRBD2. Trimming at V came to 2 bases and at J to 11 bases, leaving 3 bases not matched to a gene. Germline CDR1 is MGHRA and CDR2 is YSYEKL. The CDR3 runs 12 residues.

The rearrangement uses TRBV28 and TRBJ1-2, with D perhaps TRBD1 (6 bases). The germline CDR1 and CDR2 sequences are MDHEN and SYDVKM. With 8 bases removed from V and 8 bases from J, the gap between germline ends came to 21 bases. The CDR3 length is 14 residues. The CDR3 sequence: CASLLVGGAGGYTF. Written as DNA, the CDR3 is TGTGCCAGCCTTCTTGTAGGGGGGGCCGGCGGCTACACCTTC.

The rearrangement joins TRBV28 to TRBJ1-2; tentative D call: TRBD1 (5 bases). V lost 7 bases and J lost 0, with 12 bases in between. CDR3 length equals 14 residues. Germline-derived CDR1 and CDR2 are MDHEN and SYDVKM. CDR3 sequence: CASTKGRANYGYTF. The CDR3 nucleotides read TGTGCCAGCACAAAGGGACGGGCTAACTATGGCTACACCTTC.

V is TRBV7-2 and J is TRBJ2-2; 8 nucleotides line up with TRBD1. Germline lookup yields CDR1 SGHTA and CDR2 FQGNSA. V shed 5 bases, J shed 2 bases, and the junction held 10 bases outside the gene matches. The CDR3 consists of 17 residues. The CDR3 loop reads CASSPGAAGGNTGELFF. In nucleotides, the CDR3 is TGTGCCAGCAGCCCTGGGGCAGCAGGGGGCAACACCGGGGAGCTGTTTTTT. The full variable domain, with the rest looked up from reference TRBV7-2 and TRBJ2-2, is GAGVSQSPSNKVTEKGKDVELRCDPISGHTALYWYRQSLGQGLEFLIYFQGNSAPDKSGLPSDRFSAERTGGSVSTLTIQRTQQEDSAVYLCASSPGAAGGNTGELFFGEGSRLTVL.

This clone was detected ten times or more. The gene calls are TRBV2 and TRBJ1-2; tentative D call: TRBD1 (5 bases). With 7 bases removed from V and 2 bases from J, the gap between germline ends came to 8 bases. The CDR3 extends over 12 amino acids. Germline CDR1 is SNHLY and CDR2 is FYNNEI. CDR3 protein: CASIWGNYGYTF. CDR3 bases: TGTGCCAGCATATGGGGGAACTATGGCTACACCTTC. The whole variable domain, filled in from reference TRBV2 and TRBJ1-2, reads EPEVTQTPSHQVTQMGQEVILRCVPISNHLYFYWYRQILGQKVEFLVSFYNNEISEKSEIFDDQFSVERPDGSNFTLKIRSTKLEDSAMYFCASIWGNYGYTFGSGTRLTVV.

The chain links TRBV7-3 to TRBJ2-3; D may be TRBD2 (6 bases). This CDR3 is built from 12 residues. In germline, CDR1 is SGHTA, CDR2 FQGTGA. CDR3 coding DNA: TGTGCTAGCGCGAGTAGCGGAGATACGCAGTATTTT. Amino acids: CASASSGDTQYF.

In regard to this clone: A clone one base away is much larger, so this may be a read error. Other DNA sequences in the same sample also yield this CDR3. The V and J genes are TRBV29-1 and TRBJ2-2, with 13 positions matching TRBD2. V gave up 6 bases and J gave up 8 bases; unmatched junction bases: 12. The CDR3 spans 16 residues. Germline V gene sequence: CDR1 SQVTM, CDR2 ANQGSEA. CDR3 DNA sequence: TGCAGCGTCCCCAGGACTAGCGGGAGCTCCACTGGGGAGCTGTTTTTT. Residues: CSVPRTSGSSTGELFF.

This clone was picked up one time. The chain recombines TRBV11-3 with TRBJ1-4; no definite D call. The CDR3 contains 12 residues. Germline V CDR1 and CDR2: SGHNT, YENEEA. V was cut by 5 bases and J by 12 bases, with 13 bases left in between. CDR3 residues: CASSLVYEELFF. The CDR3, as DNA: TGTGCCAGCAGCCTAGTTTACGAAGAACTGTTTTTT.

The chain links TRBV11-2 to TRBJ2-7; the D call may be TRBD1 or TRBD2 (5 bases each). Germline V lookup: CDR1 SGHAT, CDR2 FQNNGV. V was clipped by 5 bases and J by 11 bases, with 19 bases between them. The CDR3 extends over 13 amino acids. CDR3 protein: CASSIRDRLREYF. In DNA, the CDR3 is TGTGCCAGCAGCATCCGGGACCGCCTACGCGAGTACTTC.

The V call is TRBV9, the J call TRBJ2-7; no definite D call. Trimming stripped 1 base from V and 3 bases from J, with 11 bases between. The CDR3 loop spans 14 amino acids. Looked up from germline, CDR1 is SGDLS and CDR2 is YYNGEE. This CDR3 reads CASSVTPFGYEQYF. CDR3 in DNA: TGTGCCAGCAGCGTAACCCCCTTCGGCTACGAGCAGTACTTC.

CDR3 amino acids: CASSLWGGVGYGYTF. The CDR3 DNA is TGTGCCAGCAGCTTATGGGGGGGCGTGGGATATGGCTACACCTTC. V is TRBV7-8 and J is TRBJ1-2; perhaps TRBD1 as D (6 bases). Trimming took 2 bases from V and 5 from J, leaving 15 bases between them. The CDR3 contains 15 residues. CDR1 SGHVS and CDR2 FQNEAQ come from the germline V gene. Complete variable domain (other parts from reference TRBV7-8 and TRBJ1-2): GAGVSQSPRYKVAKRGQDVALRCDPISGHVSLFWYQQALGQGPEFLTYFQNEAQLDKSGLPSDRFFAERPEGSVSTLKIQRTQQEDSAVYLCASSLWGGVGYGYTFGSGTRLTVV.

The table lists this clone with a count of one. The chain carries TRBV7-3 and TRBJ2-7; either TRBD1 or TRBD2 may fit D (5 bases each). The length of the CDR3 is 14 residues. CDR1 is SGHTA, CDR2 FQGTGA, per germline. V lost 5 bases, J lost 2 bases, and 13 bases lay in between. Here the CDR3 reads CASSRLLGPYEQYF. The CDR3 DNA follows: TGTGCCAGCAGCCGCCTCTTGGGACCCTACGAGCAGTACTTC. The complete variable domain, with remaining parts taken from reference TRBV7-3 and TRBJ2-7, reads GAGVSQTPSNKVTEKGKYVELRCDPISGHTALYWYRQSLGQGPEFLIYFQGTGAADDSGLPNDRFFAVRPEGSVSTLKIQRTERGDSAVYLCASSRLLGPYEQYFGPGTRLTVT.

Here the CDR3 DNA reads TGCGCCAGCAGCTTCGCGGGCCCGGAGACCCAGTACTTC. This translates into CASSFAGPETQYF. V gene TRBV5-1 combines with J gene TRBJ2-5, with D perhaps TRBD2 (5 bases). The CDR3 runs 13 residues. V was shortened by 2 bases and J by 5 bases, with 10 bases between the two germline ends. Per germline, CDR1 SGHRS and CDR2 YFSETQ.

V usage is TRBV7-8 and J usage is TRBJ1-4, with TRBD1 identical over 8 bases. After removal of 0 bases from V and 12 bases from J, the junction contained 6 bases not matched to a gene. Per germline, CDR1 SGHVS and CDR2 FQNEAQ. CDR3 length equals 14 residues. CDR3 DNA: TGTGCCAGCAGCTTAGCGGAGCAGGGGGCGGAACTGTTTTTT. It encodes CASSLAEQGAELFF.